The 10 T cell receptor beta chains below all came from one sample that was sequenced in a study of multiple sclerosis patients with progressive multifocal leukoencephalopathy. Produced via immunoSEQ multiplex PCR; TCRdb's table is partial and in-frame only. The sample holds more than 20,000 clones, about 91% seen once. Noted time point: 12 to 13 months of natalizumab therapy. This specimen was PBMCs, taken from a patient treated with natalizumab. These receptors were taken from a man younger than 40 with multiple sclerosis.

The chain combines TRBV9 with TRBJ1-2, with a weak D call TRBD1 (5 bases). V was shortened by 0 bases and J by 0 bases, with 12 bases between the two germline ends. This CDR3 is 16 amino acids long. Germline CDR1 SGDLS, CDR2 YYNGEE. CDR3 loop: CASSVAAGTPNYGYTF. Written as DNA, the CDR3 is TGTGCCAGCAGCGTAGCGGCAGGGACCCCTAACTATGGCTACACCTTC.

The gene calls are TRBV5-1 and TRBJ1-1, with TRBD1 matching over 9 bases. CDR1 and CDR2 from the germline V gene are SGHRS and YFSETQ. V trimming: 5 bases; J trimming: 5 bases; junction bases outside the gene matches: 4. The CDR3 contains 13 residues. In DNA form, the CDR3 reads TGCGCCAGCAGAGGACAGGGGATAACTGAAGCTTTCTTT. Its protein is CASRGQGITEAFF. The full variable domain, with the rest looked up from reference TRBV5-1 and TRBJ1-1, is KAGVTQTPRYLIKTRGQQVTLSCSPISGHRSVSWYQQTPGQGLQFLFEYFSETQRNKGNFPGRFSGRQFSNSRSEMNVSTLELGDSALYLCASRGQGITEAFFGQGTRLTVV.

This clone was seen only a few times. CDR3 sequence: CASSFVDDMTRWGYTF. CDR3 in DNA: TGTGCCAGCAGCTTCGTCGACGATATGACCCGCTGGGGCTACACCTTC. V usage is TRBV7-9 and J usage is TRBJ1-2; D remains ambiguous. Germline CDR1 SEHNR, CDR2 FQNEAQ (reference sequence). V lost 3 bases, J lost 8 bases, and 22 bases lay in between. CDR3 length equals 16 residues.

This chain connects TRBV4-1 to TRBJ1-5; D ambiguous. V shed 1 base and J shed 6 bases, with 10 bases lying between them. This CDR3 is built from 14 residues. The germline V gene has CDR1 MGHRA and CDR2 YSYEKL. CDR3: CASSQGRGVQPQHF. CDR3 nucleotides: TGCGCCAGCAGCCAAGGGCGGGGTGTTCAGCCCCAGCATTTT.

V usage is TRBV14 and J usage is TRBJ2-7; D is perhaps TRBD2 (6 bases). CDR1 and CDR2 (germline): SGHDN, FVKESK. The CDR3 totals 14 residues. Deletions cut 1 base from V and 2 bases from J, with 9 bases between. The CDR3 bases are TGTGCCAGCAGCCAAGGGGGAGGAACCTACGAGCAGTACTTC. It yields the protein CASSQGGGTYEQYF.

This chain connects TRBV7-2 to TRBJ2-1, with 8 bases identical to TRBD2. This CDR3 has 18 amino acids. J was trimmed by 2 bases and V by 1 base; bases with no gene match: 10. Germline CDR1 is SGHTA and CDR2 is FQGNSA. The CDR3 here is CASSLGPPGLGAYNEQFF. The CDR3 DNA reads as TGTGCCAGCAGCTTAGGGCCCCCGGGACTAGGGGCCTACAATGAGCAGTTCTTC.

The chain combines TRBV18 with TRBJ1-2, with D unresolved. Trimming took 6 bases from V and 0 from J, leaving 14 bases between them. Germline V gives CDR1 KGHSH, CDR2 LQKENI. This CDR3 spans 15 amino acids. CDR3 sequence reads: CASSPGVSANYGYTF. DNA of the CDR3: TGTGCCAGCTCCCCAGGAGTGAGCGCTAACTATGGCTACACCTTC.

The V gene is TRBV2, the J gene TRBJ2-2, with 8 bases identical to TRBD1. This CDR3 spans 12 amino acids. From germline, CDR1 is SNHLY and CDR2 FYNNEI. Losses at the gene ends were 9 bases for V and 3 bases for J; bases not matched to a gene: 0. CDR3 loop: CARTGDTGELFF. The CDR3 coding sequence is TGTGCCAGGACAGGGGACACCGGGGAGCTGTTTTTT. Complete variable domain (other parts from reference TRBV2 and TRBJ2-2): EPEVTQTPSHQVTQMGQEVILRCVPISNHLYFYWYRQILGQKVEFLVSFYNNEISEKSEIFDDQFSVERPDGSNFTLKIRSTKLEDSAMYFCARTGDTGELFFGEGSRLTVL.

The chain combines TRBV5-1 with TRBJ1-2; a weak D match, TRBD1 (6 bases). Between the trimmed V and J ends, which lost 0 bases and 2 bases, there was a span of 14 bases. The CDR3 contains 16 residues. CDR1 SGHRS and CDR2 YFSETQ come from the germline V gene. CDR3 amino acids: CASSLVPQGANYGYTF. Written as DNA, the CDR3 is TGCGCCAGCAGCTTGGTACCACAGGGCGCAAACTATGGCTACACCTTC.

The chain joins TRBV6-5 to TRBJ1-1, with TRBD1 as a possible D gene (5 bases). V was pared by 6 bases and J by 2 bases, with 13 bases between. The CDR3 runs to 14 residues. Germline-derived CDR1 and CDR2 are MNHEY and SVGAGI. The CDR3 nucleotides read TGTGCCAGCAGGCCTCTAAGGGACAACACTGAAGCTTTCTTT. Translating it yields CASRPLRDNTEAFF.